This T cell receptor beta chain emerged from a study of blood T cell repertoires in COVID-19. Germline values: CDR1 MNHEY, CDR2 SVGAGI. J gave up 2 bases and V 6 bases, and 5 bases lay outside the gene matches. The CDR3 has 14 amino acids. Symptom resolution, clearance, or two negative PCRs marked donors in Cohort 3 as recovered. Assay: immunoSEQ multiplex PCR; the TCRdb copy retains only in-frame clones and omits some. Among hundreds of thousands of clones listed, around 87% were seen once. The V and J genes are TRBV6-5 and TRBJ2-7; 9 positions match TRBD1. The origin of this receptor is a woman between 18 and 29 years old who had recovered from COVID-19. Sequencing was performed on PBMCs or T cells enriched from blood (not recorded which). The CDR3 bases are TGTGCCAGCAGACCCGGACAGGGGCCCTACGAGCAGTACTTC. This encodes CASRPGQGPYEQYF.